This entry lists 21 T cell receptor beta chains sequenced from one sample in a study of blood T cell repertoires in COVID-19. Produced via immunoSEQ multiplex PCR; TCRdb's table is partial and in-frame only. The repertoire has roughly 240,000 clones, roughly nine tenths of them found once; the top ten carry 3.6%. Sequencing input: peripheral blood. The receptor set was obtained from a man younger than 30 with active or convalescent COVID-19.

As for this clone: Other DNA variants within this sample encode the same CDR3. This chain connects TRBV20-1 to TRBJ2-3; a possible D gene is TRBD2 (6 bases). V dropped 6 bases and J dropped 6 bases, with 10 bases sitting between them. Germline V gene data show CDR1 as DFQATT and CDR2 as SNEGSKA (reference sequence). This CDR3 comprises 11 residues. CDR3: CSAWDLDTQYF. The CDR3 DNA follows: TGCAGTGCCTGGGACTTGGATACGCAGTATTTT.

The chain couples TRBV19 to TRBJ2-3; 7 bases agree with TRBD2. The CDR3 has 16 residues. Unmatched junction bases numbered 17, after V lost 9 bases and J lost 5 bases. The germline V gene encodes CDR1 LNHDA and CDR2 SQIVND (reference sequence). Here the CDR3 reads CASTGVEAGEEDTQYF. CDR3 sequence (DNA): TGTGCCAGCACCGGAGTGGAGGCGGGAGAGGAAGATACGCAGTATTTT. Drawing the rest from reference TRBV19 and TRBJ2-3, the complete variable domain is DGGITQSPKYLFRKEGQNVTLSCEQNLNHDAMYWYRQDPGQGLRLIYYSQIVNDFQKGDIAEGYSVSREKKESFPLTVTSAQKNPTAFYLCASTGVEAGEEDTQYFGPGTRLTVL.

The chain combines TRBV2 with TRBJ1-6; D possibly corresponds to TRBD1 (6 bases). CDR1 is SNHLY and CDR2 is FYNNEI in the germline V gene. V lost 1 base to trimming and J lost 9 bases, with 13 bases between them. The CDR3 consists of 15 residues. CDR3 amino acids: CASSEGTGLASPLHF. CDR3 in DNA: TGTGCCAGCAGTGAAGGAACAGGGCTAGCTTCACCCCTCCACTTT.

The rearrangement uses TRBV7-3 and TRBJ2-1; 7 nucleotides agree with TRBD2. J lost 4 bases, V lost 4 bases, and 10 bases had no gene match. CDR1 and CDR2 (germline): SGHTA, FQGTGA. The CDR3 is made up of 16 amino acids. The CDR3 region has the DNA TGTGCCAGCAGCTCCAAGGGAGGGCTTGGGTACAATGAGCAGTTCTTC. Encoded protein: CASSSKGGLGYNEQFF. Looking up the rest from reference TRBV7-3 and TRBJ2-1 gives the full variable domain: GAGVSQTPSNKVTEKGKYVELRCDPISGHTALYWYRQSLGQGPEFLIYFQGTGAADDSGLPNDRFFAVRPEGSVSTLKIQRTERGDSAVYLCASSSKGGLGYNEQFFGPGTRLTVL.

The V gene is TRBV2, the J gene TRBJ2-6; D gene unclear. CDR3 size: 15 residues. Trimming cost V 5 bases and J 0 bases, with 8 bases left between them. Looked up from germline, CDR1 is SNHLY and CDR2 is FYNNEI. The CDR3, as DNA: TGTGCCAGCAGTTTCTCAGGCTCTGGGGCCAACGTCCTGACTTTC. This gives the protein CASSFSGSGANVLTF.

The chain couples TRBV10-3 to TRBJ2-1; perhaps TRBD2 as D (6 bases). Per the germline V gene, CDR1 is ENHRY and CDR2 is SYGVKD. The CDR3 has 11 amino acids. Trimming cost V 6 bases and J 7 bases, with 7 bases left between them. The CDR3: CAIRTSNEQFF. The CDR3, as DNA: TGTGCCATCAGGACTAGTAATGAGCAGTTCTTC.

This clone occurred once. The genes are TRBV6-5 and TRBJ1-2, with TRBD1 identical over 8 bases. The germline V gene has CDR1 MNHEY and CDR2 SVGAGI. V shed 6 bases, J shed 2 bases, and the junction held 2 bases outside the gene matches. This CDR3 comprises 13 residues. The CDR3 spells CASRGQVNYGYTF. CDR3 nucleotides: TGTGCCAGCAGGGGACAGGTGAACTATGGCTACACCTTC.

The CDR3 nucleotides are TGTGCCAGCAGCGTCATGGGGACAGGGGTTACGAACACCGGGGAGCTGTTTTTT. This translates into CASSVMGTGVTNTGELFF. J is TRBJ2-2 and V is TRBV9; 10 bases fit TRBD1. In germline, CDR1 is SGDLS, CDR2 YYNGEE. Trimming removed 2 bases from V and 0 bases from J; junction bases left unmatched: 7. This CDR3 is 18 amino acids long. Variable domain in full (rest from reference TRBV9 and TRBJ2-2): DSGVTQTPKHLITATGQRVTLRCSPRSGDLSVYWYQQSLDQGLQFLIQYYNGEERAKGNILERFSAQQFPDLHSELNLSSLELGDSALYFCASSVMGTGVTNTGELFFGEGSRLTVL.

The V gene is TRBV6-2 or TRBV6-3, the J gene TRBJ1-2; D gene uncertain. The CDR3 is 15 residues long. Trimming cost V 2 bases and J 4 bases, with 14 bases left between them. The germline V gene encodes CDR1 MNHEY and CDR2 SVGEGT. The CDR3 DNA sequence: TGTGCCAGCAGTTACGTCTCCGATTCAGTCTATGGCTACACCTTC. This codes for CASSYVSDSVYGYTF.

This chain links TRBV6-1 with TRBJ2-5, with D hard to call. Germline CDR1 is MNHNS and CDR2 is SASEGT. The CDR3 has 14 residues. The ends were cut back, 2 bases at V and 2 bases at J, with 9 bases in the middle. CDR3 in DNA: TGTGCCAGCAGTGAATGGTCCAGACAAGAGACCCAGTACTTC. This sequence encodes CASSEWSRQETQYF.

V gene TRBV28 combines with J gene TRBJ2-2; D is possibly TRBD2 (7 bases). CDR3 length equals 12 residues. Germline lookup yields CDR1 MDHEN and CDR2 SYDVKM. Trimming took 8 bases from V and 7 from J, leaving 11 bases between them. CDR3 in amino acids: CASGGAIGELFF. Written as DNA, the CDR3 is TGTGCCAGCGGGGGGGCGATCGGGGAGCTGTTTTTT.

The chain is built from TRBV11-3 and TRBJ1-1, with TRBD1 identical over 7 bases. V lost 6 bases and J lost 3; bases outside the gene matches: 7. CDR3 size: 14 residues. Germline V gives CDR1 SGHNT, CDR2 YENEEA. DNA for the CDR3: TGTGCCAGCAGGGGCAGGGGGTGGGACACTGAAGCTTTCTTT. Its protein product is CASRGRGWDTEAFF.

The J gene is TRBJ2-5, the V gene TRBV6-6; 10 bases align to TRBD2. Losses at the gene ends were 9 bases for V and 2 bases for J; bases not matched to a gene: 9. CDR1 and CDR2 from the germline V gene are MNHNY and SVGAGI (reference sequence). The CDR3 covers 15 residues. The CDR3 DNA follows: TGTGCCAGTTGGGGGACTAGCGTAAATCAAGAGACCCAGTACTTC. This translates into CASWGTSVNQETQYF.

The chain uses TRBV7-2 and TRBJ1-3, with D possibly matching TRBD1 (6 bases). Trimming removed 5 bases at V and 2 bases at J, with 16 bases between. The CDR3 sequence is 16 residues long. Germline V lookup: CDR1 SGHTA, CDR2 FQGNSA. CDR3 region: CASSKGRTAAGNTIYF. CDR3 DNA sequence: TGTGCCAGCAGCAAAGGGCGGACAGCGGCTGGAAACACCATATATTTT.

The CDR3 loop is CASSSGARGLNTGELFF. The DNA for the CDR3 is TGTGCCAGCAGTTCAGGCGCCAGGGGCTTAAACACCGGGGAGCTGTTTTTT. V usage is TRBV7-3 and J usage is TRBJ2-2; a possible D gene is TRBD1 (6 bases). The CDR3 spans 17 residues. The germline V and J ends were trimmed by 6 bases and 2 bases, with 19 bases remaining between them. The germline gives CDR1 SGHTA, CDR2 FQGTGA.

This rearrangement joins TRBV28 to TRBJ1-5; a weak D match, TRBD1 (6 bases). The CDR3 has 15 residues. CDR1 MDHEN and CDR2 SYDVKM come from the germline V gene. The V and J ends lost 5 bases and 2 bases respectively, with 13 bases between them. DNA of the CDR3: TGTGCCAGCAGTACCGGGACACCCGGCAATCAGCCCCAGCATTTT. It encodes CASSTGTPGNQPQHF.

This clone was seen once. The chain carries TRBV20-1 and TRBJ2-7, with D maybe TRBD2 (5 bases). The CDR3 contains 11 residues. Looked up from germline, CDR1 is DFQATT and CDR2 is SNEGSKA (reference sequence). V dropped 5 bases and J dropped 5 bases, with 10 bases sitting between them. CDR3 nucleotides: TGCAGTGCTGCCGCGGAGGACGAGCAGTACTTC. Translation gives CSAAAEDEQYF.

The chain recombines TRBV6-5 with TRBJ1-1; the D gene is possibly TRBD1 (5 bases). The V end was cut by 0 bases, the J end by 1 base, with 9 bases between. The CDR3 sequence is 15 residues long. The germline CDR1 and CDR2 sequences are MNHEY and SVGAGI. The DNA for the CDR3 is TGTGCCAGCAGTTACTCGAGGCAGGGGAACACTGAAGCTTTCTTT. Encoded protein: CASSYSRQGNTEAFF.

The V call is TRBV28, the J call TRBJ2-1; 9 bases fit TRBD2. Losses at the gene ends were 3 bases for V and 4 bases for J; bases not matched to a gene: 7. This CDR3 is built from 16 residues. The germline V gene has CDR1 MDHEN and CDR2 SYDVKM. CDR3 in amino acids: CASSLEREDPYNEQFF. Written as DNA, the CDR3 is TGTGCCAGCAGTTTGGAGCGGGAGGACCCATACAATGAGCAGTTCTTC.

The chain has TRBV28 and TRBJ2-7, with TRBD1 matching 9 bases. The germline gives CDR1 MDHEN, CDR2 SYDVKM. This CDR3 comprises 12 residues. The ends lost 9 bases at V and 3 bases at J; junction bases unmatched: 3. For the CDR3, the DNA is TGTGCCAGTGCGACAGGGGGCTACGAGCAGTACTTC. Translated, it gives CASATGGYEQYF.

The rearrangement uses TRBV7-9 and TRBJ2-7, with D perhaps matching TRBD1 (6 bases). Germline CDR1 and CDR2: SEHNR and FQNEAQ (reference sequence). The CDR3 length is 14 residues. Trimming left V 5 bases short and J 7 bases short, with 18 bases between. DNA for the CDR3: TGTGCCAGCAGCCAGACGTTGACAGGTAGTGAGCAGTACTTC. It translates to CASSQTLTGSEQYF.